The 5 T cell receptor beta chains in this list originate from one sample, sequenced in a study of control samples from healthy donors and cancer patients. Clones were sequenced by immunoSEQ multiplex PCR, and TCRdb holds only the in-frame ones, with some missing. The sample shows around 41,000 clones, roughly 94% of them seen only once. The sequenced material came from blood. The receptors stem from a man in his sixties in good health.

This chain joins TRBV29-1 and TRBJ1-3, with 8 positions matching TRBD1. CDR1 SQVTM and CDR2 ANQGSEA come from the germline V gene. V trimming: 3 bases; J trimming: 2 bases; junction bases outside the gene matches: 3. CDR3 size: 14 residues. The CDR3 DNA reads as TGCAGCGTTGAGGACAGGGTGGCTGGAAACACCATATATTTT. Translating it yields CSVEDRVAGNTIYF.

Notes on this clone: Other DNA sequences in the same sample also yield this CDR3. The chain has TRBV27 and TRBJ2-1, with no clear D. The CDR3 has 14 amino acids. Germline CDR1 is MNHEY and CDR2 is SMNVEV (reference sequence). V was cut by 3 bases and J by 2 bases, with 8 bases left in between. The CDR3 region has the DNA TGTGCCAGCAGTTTGCGAGGTCCCTACAATGAGCAGTTCTTC. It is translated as CASSLRGPYNEQFF.

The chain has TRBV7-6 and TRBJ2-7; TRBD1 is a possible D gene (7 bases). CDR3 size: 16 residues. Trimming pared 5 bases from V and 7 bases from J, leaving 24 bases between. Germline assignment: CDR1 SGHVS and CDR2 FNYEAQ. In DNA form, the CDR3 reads TGTGCCAGCAGCCTAGAAAGGGGGCAGCCCGGAGGGGAGCAGTACTTC. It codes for CASSLERGQPGGEQYF.

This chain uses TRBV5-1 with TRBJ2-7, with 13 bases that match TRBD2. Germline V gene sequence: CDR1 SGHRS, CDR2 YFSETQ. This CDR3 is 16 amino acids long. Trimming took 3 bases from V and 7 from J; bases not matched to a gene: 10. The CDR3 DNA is TGCGCCAGCAGCTACCTCGGACTAGCGGGAGTAGAGGAGCAGTACTTC. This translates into CASSYLGLAGVEEQYF. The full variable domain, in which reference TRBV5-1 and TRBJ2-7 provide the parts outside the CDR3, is KAGVTQTPRYLIKTRGQQVTLSCSPISGHRSVSWYQQTPGQGLQFLFEYFSETQRNKGNFPGRFSGRQFSNSRSEMNVSTLELGDSALYLCASSYLGLAGVEEQYFGPGTRLTVT.

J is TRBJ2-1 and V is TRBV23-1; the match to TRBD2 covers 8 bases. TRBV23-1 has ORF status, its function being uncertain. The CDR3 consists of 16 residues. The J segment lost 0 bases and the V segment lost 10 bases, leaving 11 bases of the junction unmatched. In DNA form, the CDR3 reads TGCGCCACAGTCAAAGTTCGGGAGGGCTCCTACAATGAGCAGTTCTTC. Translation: CATVKVREGSYNEQFF.